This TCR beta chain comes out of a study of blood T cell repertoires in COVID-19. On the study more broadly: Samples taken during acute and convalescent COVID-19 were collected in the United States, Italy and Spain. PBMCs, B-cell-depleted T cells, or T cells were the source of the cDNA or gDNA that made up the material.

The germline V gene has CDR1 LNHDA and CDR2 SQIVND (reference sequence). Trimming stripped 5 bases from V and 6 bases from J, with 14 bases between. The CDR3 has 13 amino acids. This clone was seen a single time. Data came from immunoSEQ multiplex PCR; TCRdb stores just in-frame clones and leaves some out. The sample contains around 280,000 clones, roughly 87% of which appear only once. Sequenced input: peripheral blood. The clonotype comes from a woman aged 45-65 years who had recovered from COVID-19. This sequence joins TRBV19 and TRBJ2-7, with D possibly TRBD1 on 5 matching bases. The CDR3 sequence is CASSLMDISEQYF. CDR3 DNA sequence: TGTGCCAGTAGTCTTATGGACATTTCCGAGCAGTACTTC.